This TCR beta chain was identified during a study of cytomegalovirus exposure and HLA in healthy donors. Primers: 60 Vbeta forward and 13 Jbeta reverse. Produced via immunoSEQ multiplex PCR; TCRdb's table is partial and in-frame only. The sample consists of approximately 74,000 clones, roughly 76% of them appearing once. This CDR3 contains 15 residues. Germline trimming cut 3 bases from V and 0 bases from J; bases unmatched to any gene: 3. Germline V gene lookup returns CDR1 KGHSH and CDR2 LQKENI. This receptor was identified in a woman between 40 and 55 years old in good health and CMV-seronegative. The chain employs TRBV18 and TRBJ2-7; 9 bases agree with TRBD2. The sequencing sample was made of PBMCs. In DNA form, the CDR3 reads TGTGCCAGCTCACCGCGGGAGGGACGCTCCTACGAGCAGTACTTC. This gives the protein CASSPREGRSYEQYF. Combining the CDR3 with reference TRBV18 and TRBJ2-7 gives the whole variable domain NAGVMQNPRHLVRRRGQEARLRCSPMKGHSHVYWYRQLPEEGLKFMVYLQKENIIDESGMPKERFSAEFPKEGPSILRIQQVVRGDSAAYFCASSPREGRSYEQYFGPGTRLTVT.